Reported below is one T cell receptor beta chain. The target antigen is unknown. Unique molecular identifiers were carried by the TCR beta cDNA libraries. TCRdb recomputed calls from the PCR reads with MiXCR, one row per CDR3 protein. The table records some 800,000 distinct CDR3 sequences, 40% to 55% of them present only once. Per the germline V gene, CDR1 is SGHRS and CDR2 is YFSETQ. This CDR3 has 14 amino acids. V trimming: 4 bases; J trimming: 4 bases; junction bases outside the gene matches: 7. This specimen belongs to a study of post-analysis software for immune sequencing data. Study-level findings and limits: When patients were compared with controls, 5 or 6 TRBV segments were more frequent, TRBV5-6, TRBV5-1 and TRBV20-1 among them.

The TCR comes from a girl between 10 and 17 years old with multiple sclerosis. The J gene is TRBJ1-2, the V gene TRBV5-1; TRBD1 agrees at 7 bases. Sequencing was carried out using blood. The CDR3 bases are TGCGCCAGCAGCCCAGGACAGGCCAGCTATGGCTACACCTTC. This translates into CASSPGQASYGYTF.